The clone carrying this TCR beta chain has more than one count but fewer than ten. The data are from a study of shared clonotypes between healthy human individuals. Measured with immunoSEQ multiplex PCR; TCRdb has only the in-frame clones, and not every one. There are some 1,100,000 clones in the sample; about 84% occur only once, and more than 0.45% lies in the top ten. Sequencing was done on a sample of memory CD4+ T cells from PBMCs. Indicated subset: CD45RA-negative fraction. This TCR derives from a man aged 18 to 35 in good health. Some clones in this sample may be carry-over from other donors' samples.

This CDR3 is CASRLQGQGTQAFF. The CDR3 DNA reads TGTGCCAGCAGGTTACAGGGACAGGGAACACAAGCTTTCTTT. This chain connects TRBV2 to TRBJ1-1; 9 nucleotides align to TRBD1. Germline V gives CDR1 SNHLY, CDR2 FYNNEI. The CDR3 spans 14 residues. V lost 6 bases to trimming and J lost 9 bases; unmatched junction nucleotides: 11.